The rows below give T cell receptor beta chains drawn from one sample of a study of T cell responses to AZD1222 COVID-19 vaccine. The protocol was immunoSEQ multiplex PCR, while the TCRdb copy is restricted to in-frame clones and leaves out a portion. Among roughly 180,000 clones listed, around 90% were seen once. Source: peripheral blood, taken on day 0 of AZD1222 vaccination. The receptors were sampled from an adult in good health. Each CDR3 is given with its conserved first and last residue. The D gene is left open where the match is weak. A row's size may be missing; if present it is once, few, many or a size class.

v_gene	j_gene	abundance	d_gene	CDR3nt	CDR3aa
TRBV3-1/TRBV3-2	TRBJ2-7	NA	NA	TGTGCCAGCAGCCAAGGGCTCCGCTCCTACGAGCAGTACTTC	CASSQGLRSYEQYF
TRBV28	TRBJ1-6	once	TRBD1	TGCTCGACAGGGACGATTATTTCTAATTCACCCCTCCACTTT	CSTGTIISNSPLHF
TRBV12-5	TRBJ2-2	NA	NA	TGTGCTAGTGGTTTGGTAGGGGCAGCGAACACCGGGGAGCTGTTTTTT	CASGLVGAANTGELFF
TRBV7-9	TRBJ2-1	NA	TRBD2	TGTGCCAGCAGCAAGGGACTAGCGGCCTTCGATGAGCAGTTCTTC	CASSKGLAAFDEQFF
TRBV6-1	TRBJ1-4	NA	TRBD1	TGTGCCAGCAGTGAAGGGTCAGGGGGAAATGAAAAACTGTTTTTT	CASSEGSGGNEKLFF
TRBV28	TRBJ2-3	NA	NA	TGTGCCAGCAGCAACCCCCGAGGGGATACGCAGTATTTT	CASSNPRGDTQYF
TRBV7-8	TRBJ1-5	NA	TRBD1	TGTGCCAGCAGCCTCAACAGGGGTAGCAATCAGCCCCAGCATTTT	CASSLNRGSNQPQHF
TRBV5-6	TRBJ1-5	NA	NA	TGTGCCAGCAGCTGGGACGGCCGAAATCAGCCCCAGCATTTT	CASSWDGRNQPQHF
TRBV7-2	TRBJ1-1	NA	NA	TGTGCCAGCAGCTTAGCACGGTTGCCGGGGGCAGGGACTGAAGCTTTCTTT	CASSLARLPGAGTEAFF
TRBV7-2	TRBJ1-2	NA	NA	TGTGCCAGCAGCTTGAGCAGTCAACTCTCCTATGGCTACACCTTC	CASSLSSQLSYGYTF
TRBV29-1	TRBJ1-1	NA	NA	TGCAGCGTTGATCGGGGGAGGGGCACTGAAGCTTTCTTT	CSVDRGRGTEAFF
TRBV3-1/TRBV3-2	TRBJ2-3	NA	NA	TGTGCCAGCAGCCCGAGCTTGAAGCAAGATACGCAGTATTTT	CASSPSLKQDTQYF
TRBV30	TRBJ1-5	NA	NA	TGTGCCTGTTCACCGGGGGGCAATCAGCCCCAGCATTTT	CACSPGGNQPQHF
TRBV5-6	TRBJ2-4	NA	NA	TGTGCCAGCAGCTTCAGGGGGGTAGCCAAAAACATTCAGTACTTC	CASSFRGVAKNIQYF
TRBV9	TRBJ1-5	few	NA	TGTGCCAGCAGCGTAGCAGGGATGCGCAATCAGCCCCAGCATTTT	CASSVAGMRNQPQHF
TRBV2	TRBJ1-4	few	NA	TGTGCCAGCAGTGAAGGGCAGGGGAGGATTGAAAAACTGTTTTTT	CASSEGQGRIEKLFF
TRBV28	TRBJ1-5	NA	NA	TGTGCCAGCAGTCTCCTTGCGGCTCAGCCCCAGCATTTT	CASSLLAAQPQHF
TRBV5-1	TRBJ1-1	once	NA	TGCGCCAGCAGCCTCCCGACAGGTTCCACTGAAGCTTTCTTT	CASSLPTGSTEAFF